Shown below are 32 T cell receptor beta chains from a single sample sequenced in a study of tumor-infiltrating lymphocytes in primary liver carcinoma. From roughly 0.55 ug of total RNA, TCR beta-specific cDNA was reverse-transcribed using a constant-region primer. Slightly modified ARM-PCR with three nested multiplex PCR rounds yielded TCR beta libraries. Researchers ran the first two PCR rounds for roughly 10 cycles each with TRBV1-TRBV30 forward primers and a C-beta reverse primer. TCRdb re-derived calls from the multiplex PCR reads in MiXCR, one entry per CDR3 protein. The sample includes some 180,000 distinct CDR3 sequences, approximately 80% of them seen just once. RNA and DNA were co-extracted from approximately 20-30 mg of unsorted bulk tissue. Specimen: tumor tissue from primary liver carcinoma. Every receptor here comes from a man aged 40-49 years with primary liver carcinoma and hepatitis B virus infection.

This clonotype was detected only once. Here the CDR3 omits its conserved ending phenylalanine or tryptophan, so a read error is the likely source. This sequence joins TRBV11-2 and TRBJ1-1, with unresolved D. The germline V gene has CDR1 SGHAT and CDR2 FQNNGV. This CDR3 is built from 13 residues. The CDR3 region has the DNA TGTACCAGCAGCTTAGGCCCGAACATTGATGCTTTCCTT. Protein product: CTSSLGPNIDAFL.

This clonotype was observed once. V gene TRBV11-3 combines with J gene TRBJ2-7, with 7 bases fitting TRBD1. This CDR3 region has 13 residues. J was trimmed by 12 bases and V by 5 bases; bases with no gene match: 13. Germline V gene sequence: CDR1 SGHNT, CDR2 YENEEA. The CDR3 DNA sequence: TGTGCCAGCAGCGTGGGACAGTCCTATGACCGGTACTTC. Translated, it gives CASSVGQSYDRYF.

J is TRBJ2-1 and V is TRBV11-1, with D perhaps matching TRBD2 (6 bases). The CDR3 runs to 13 residues. Trimming stripped 0 bases from V and 13 bases from J, with 13 bases between. CDR1 and CDR2 from the germline V gene are SGHAT and FQDESV (reference sequence). CDR3 coding DNA: TGTGCCAGCAGCTTAGCTCTCGGAGGGTGTCAGTTCTTC. Translated: CASSLALGGCQFF. Drawing the rest from reference TRBV11-1 and TRBJ2-1, the complete variable domain is EAEVAQSPRYKITEKSQAVAFWCDPISGHATLYWYRQILGQGPELLVQFQDESVVDDSQLPKDRFSAERLKGVDSTLKIQPAELGDSAMYLCASSLALGGCQFFGPGTRLTVL.

As regards this clonotype: Sequence at one end of the junction differs from germline and may be a read error. V gene TRBV5-1 combines with J gene TRBJ1-2; 10 nucleotides match TRBD1. Germline CDR1 and CDR2: SGHRS and YFSETQ. The CDR3 extends over 16 amino acids. In nucleotides, the CDR3 is TGCGCCAGCAGCCCCGGAGACAGGGGGCGAGGGTATGGCTACACCTTT. This gives the protein CASSPGDRGRGYGYTF.

V usage is TRBV29-1 and J usage is TRBJ2-2; D is uncertain. The CDR3 consists of 14 residues. CDR1 is SQVTM, CDR2 ANQGSEA, per germline. Trimming removed 6 bases from V and 4 bases from J, with 15 bases in between. As DNA, the CDR3 is TGCAGCGTCCTCGGTCCGGAGCGCACCGGGGAGCTGTTTTTT. It yields the protein CSVLGPERTGELFF.

The gene calls are TRBV29-1 and TRBJ2-2; tentatively, D is TRBD2 (6 bases). Germline V gene data show CDR1 as SQVTM and CDR2 as ANQGSEA. V shed 4 bases and J shed 7 bases, with 19 bases lying between them. The CDR3 covers 15 residues. The CDR3 here is CSVGSSAANYGELFF. CDR3 bases: TGCAGCGTTGGGTCTAGCGCGGCGAACTACGGGGAGCTGTTTTTT.

This chain links TRBV4-1 with TRBJ2-7, with 9 nucleotides matching TRBD1. Germline V gene sequence: CDR1 MGHRA, CDR2 YSYEKL. With V trimmed by 7 bases and J by 0 bases, 13 bases remained unmatched. The CDR3 loop spans 17 amino acids. DNA of the CDR3: TGCGCCAGCACCCGAGGGGGAGGACAGGGGCTCTCCTACGAGCAGTACTTC. Translated: CASTRGGGQGLSYEQYF.

The sample holds many counts of this clonotype. This sequence joins TRBV6-5 and TRBJ2-3; the match to TRBD2 covers 12 bases. The ends lost 6 bases at V and 0 bases at J; junction bases unmatched: 7. This CDR3 is 17 amino acids long. Germline V lookup: CDR1 MNHEY, CDR2 SVGAGI. In nucleotides, the CDR3 is TGTGCCAGCAGCCGATCCCTAGCGGGAGGGAGCACAGATACGCAGTATTTT. Amino acid sequence: CASSRSLAGGSTDTQYF.

V gene TRBV11-2 combines with J gene TRBJ1-2; no firm D call. The CDR3 consists of 13 residues. The ends were cut back, 0 bases at V and 8 bases at J, with 10 bases in the middle. Germline V gene data show CDR1 as SGHAT and CDR2 as FQNNGV. CDR3 DNA: TGTGCCAGCAGCTTAGATTTGGGAGGAGGCTACACCTTC. It codes for CASSLDLGGGYTF.

About this clonotype itself: At one end, the junction sequence differs from germline, possibly due to a read error. The chain is built from TRBV6-1 and TRBJ2-2; TRBD2 is a possible D gene (5 bases). The germline V gene has CDR1 MNHNS and CDR2 SASEGT. The length of the CDR3 is 13 residues. The CDR3 protein is CASSDGWAGEPFF. In nucleotides, the CDR3 is TGTGCCAGCAGTGATGGGTGGGCCGGGGAGCCGTTTTTT.

The chain couples TRBV6-1 to TRBJ2-1; 12 bases agree with TRBD2. This CDR3 contains 15 residues. After removal of 11 bases from V and 6 bases from J, the junction contained 11 bases not matched to a gene. Looked up from germline, CDR1 is MNHNS and CDR2 is SASEGT. The CDR3 DNA reads as TGTGCCTGCATAGACAGACTAGCGGGAGCCAATGAGCAGTTCTTC. Encoded protein: CACIDRLAGANEQFF.

Details on this clonotype: One junction end disagrees with the germline gene, perhaps due to a read error. CDR3 sequence (DNA): TGTAGCGTTGGCCTTCTATCGGGGGTGACCGCTGAGCAGTTCTTC. As protein: CSVGLLSGVTAEQFF. The chain uses TRBV29-1 and TRBJ2-1, with D tentatively TRBD2 (6 bases). The CDR3 runs 15 residues. Germline CDR1 reads SQVTM; CDR2 reads ANQGSEA.

On this clonotype itself: With a much larger clone just one base away, this may be a read error. In DNA, the CDR3 is TGCGCCAGCAGCTTTTTAGGACATGGGGACTACAATGAGCAGTTCTTC. It translates to CASSFLGHGDYNEQFF. The gene calls are TRBV5-1 and TRBJ2-1; D perhaps matches TRBD1 (5 bases). Trimming left V 2 bases short and J 3 bases short, with 15 bases between. The germline V gene has CDR1 SGHRS and CDR2 YFSETQ. The CDR3 is 16 residues long.

As to this clonotype: A junction end diverges from the germline sequence, so it may reflect a read error. The V call is TRBV6-1, the J call TRBJ1-4; D is unresolved. Germline assignment: CDR1 MNHNS and CDR2 SASEGT. The CDR3 contains 16 residues. The CDR3 is CANSGAGLAINEKLFF. In DNA, the CDR3 is TGTGCCAACAGTGGAGCGGGTCTGGCAATTAATGAAAAACTGTTTTTT.

Remarks on this clonotype: The conserved phenylalanine or tryptophan is not found at the CDR3 terminus, so this likely reflects a read error. DNA of the CDR3: TGTGCCACCCAGCGGCCGTGCTCTGGGGACAACGTCCTGACTATC. Amino acid sequence: CATQRPCSGDNVLTI. The rearrangement uses TRBV11-2 and TRBJ2-6; maybe TRBD2 (5 bases). The CDR3 extends over 15 amino acids. Looked up from germline, CDR1 is SGHAT and CDR2 is FQNNGV.

With respect to this clonotype: Germline and junction disagree at one end, which may indicate a read error. V is TRBV4-2 and J is TRBJ1-6; tentatively, D is TRBD1 (5 bases). CDR1 is LGHNA and CDR2 is YNFKEQ in the germline V gene. This CDR3 contains 16 residues. In DNA, the CDR3 is TGCGCCAGCAGCCATCTAACTGGACATGGTGGGTCACTCCTCCACTTT. Protein sequence: CASSHLTGHGGSLLHF.

About this clonotype itself: This may arise from a read error, as a much more abundant clone is one base away. The chain uses TRBV24-1 and TRBJ2-7, with D unclear. Trimming took off 7 bases at V and 2 bases at J, with 11 bases between the two ends. The CDR3 consists of 13 residues. CDR1 is KGHDR and CDR2 is SFDVKD in the germline V gene. The CDR3 loop is CATSSATAYEQYF. The CDR3 region has the DNA TGTGCCACCAGCTCGGCGACGGCCTACGAGCAGTACTTC.

This clonotype was seen once. This is likely a read error, given that the CDR3 carries no conserved phenylalanine or tryptophan at its end. The DNA is left out, because the CDR3 cannot be placed on it with certainty; the CDR3 is given as TCRdb lists it. The CDR3: CCVRWGATEAFL. This chain joins TRBV29-1 and TRBJ1-1; the D call of TRBD1 is as the table states it, not checked on the DNA. The CDR3 is 12 residues long, counting both termini. The germline gives CDR1 SQVTM, CDR2 ANQGSEA.

As to this clonotype: An end of the junction does not agree with germline; a read error may underlie this. The V gene is TRBV11-3, the J gene TRBJ2-1; unclear D gene. Germline CDR1 reads SGHNT; CDR2 reads YENEEA. This CDR3 region has 12 residues. DNA for the CDR3: TGTGCCAGCAGCTTAAAAGCCACTGAGCAATTCTTC. Protein sequence: CASSLKATEQFF.

On this clonotype itself: The junction does not match germline at one end; this may be a read error. V is TRBV4-1 and J is TRBJ2-5; 8 bases line up with TRBD2. The CDR3 runs to 13 residues. CDR1 is MGHRA and CDR2 is YSYEKL in the germline V gene. CDR3 in amino acids: CASSWPGGEAQYF. In DNA form, the CDR3 reads TGCGCCAGCAGCTGGCCGGGAGGGGAGGCCCAGTATTTC.

A word on this clonotype: Sequence at one end of the junction differs from germline and may be a read error. The genes are TRBV18 and TRBJ2-5; 8 bases agree with TRBD1. CDR1 KGHSH and CDR2 LQKENI come from the germline V gene. The CDR3 totals 13 residues. The CDR3 sequence is CASSLDRAETQYF. CDR3 in DNA: TGTGCCAGCTCTCTGGACAGGGCGGAGACCCAGTACTTT.

As regards this clonotype: Without the conserved terminal phenylalanine or tryptophan, this CDR3 likely stems from a read error. This rearrangement joins TRBV4-2 to TRBJ1-6; no clear D gene. Trimming pared 6 bases from V and 10 bases from J, leaving 10 bases between. Looked up from germline, CDR1 is LGHNA and CDR2 is YNFKEQ. CDR3 length equals 12 residues. In nucleotides, the CDR3 is TGTGCCAGCAGGGAAGGAGGGTCACCCCTCCACCTT. This gives the protein CASREGGSPLHL.

Concerning this clonotype itself: Without the conserved terminal phenylalanine or tryptophan, this CDR3 likely stems from a read error. The V and J genes are TRBV4-2 and TRBJ2-2; 10 bases align to TRBD2. Unmatched junction bases numbered 9, after V lost 0 bases and J lost 5 bases. This CDR3 region has 18 residues. Germline V gene lookup returns CDR1 LGHNA and CDR2 YNFKEQ. CDR3 region: CASSQDRTSGRGTGELFS. CDR3 nucleotide sequence: TGTGCCAGCAGCCAAGATCGGACTAGCGGAAGGGGTACCGGGGAGCTGTTTTCT.

This clonotype has only a few counts. This may stem from a read error, because a much larger clone lies one nucleotide away. This chain connects TRBV14 to TRBJ2-7; no clear D gene. The germline V gene encodes CDR1 SGHDN and CDR2 FVKESK. The CDR3 is 13 amino acids. The CDR3: CTSSAYSESTQYF. CDR3 nucleotides: TGTACCAGCAGCGCCTATTCCGAGTCAACGCAGTACTTC. The full variable domain, rest sourced from reference TRBV14 and TRBJ2-7, is EAGVTQFPSHSVIEKGQTVTLRCDPISGHDNLYWYRRVMGKEIKFLLHFVKESKQDESGMPNNRFLAERTGGTYSTLKVQPAELEDSGVYFCTSSAYSESTQYFGPGTRLTVT.

Concerning this clonotype: The junction differs from germline at one of its ends, possibly a read error. The genes are TRBV11-1 and TRBJ2-1; possible D gene TRBD2, 6 bases. Germline-derived CDR1 and CDR2 are SGHAT and FQDESV (reference sequence). CDR3 length: 13 amino acids. The CDR3 sequence: CACSTGEPNEQFF. In DNA, the CDR3 is TGTGCCTGCAGCACGGGAGAGCCGAATGAGCAGTTCTTC.

In regard to this clonotype: This is likely a read error, given that the CDR3 carries no conserved phenylalanine or tryptophan at its end. CDR3 sequence (DNA): TGTGCCAGCAGTTCGTCTGGGACTAGCGGGTATTCTGGGGCCAACGTCCTGACTTCC. The encoded protein is CASSSSGTSGYSGANVLTS. V usage is TRBV6-5 and J usage is TRBJ2-6; 12 positions agree with TRBD2. V lost 4 bases to trimming and J lost 1 base; unmatched junction nucleotides: 8. CDR3 length: 19 residues. Germline assignment: CDR1 MNHEY and CDR2 SVGAGI.

This chain joins TRBV29-1 and TRBJ2-1, with 9 nucleotides matching TRBD1. The CDR3 sequence is 13 residues long. V lost 8 bases and J lost 5; bases outside the gene matches: 7. Germline lookup yields CDR1 SQVTM and CDR2 ANQGSEA. The CDR3 coding sequence is TGCAGCATGACTGGGACAGGGAACAATGAGCAGTTCTTC. It codes for CSMTGTGNNEQFF.

V and J are TRBV18 and TRBJ2-3, with unresolved D. V lost 3 bases and J 0 bases, leaving 4 bases between the germline ends. This CDR3 region has 13 residues. Germline loops: CDR1 KGHSH, CDR2 LQKENI. CDR3 nucleotides: TGTGCCAGCTCACCGGACAGCACAGATACGCAGTATTTT. This codes for CASSPDSTDTQYF.

With regard to this clonotype: Possible read error: a much larger clone is one base away. This rearrangement joins TRBV4-2 to TRBJ1-2; D remains ambiguous. Germline V lookup: CDR1 LGHNA, CDR2 YNFKEQ. The CDR3 runs 15 residues. The CDR3 here is CASNQGARSPYGYTF. The CDR3 DNA reads TGTGCCAGCAACCAAGGCGCCAGGAGCCCCTATGGCTACACCTTC.

This clonotype was found once. Relative to the germline gene, one junction end is altered; a read error may explain this. The chain couples TRBV4-1 to TRBJ2-2, with D maybe TRBD2 (6 bases). Germline lookup yields CDR1 MGHRA and CDR2 YSYEKL. The CDR3 totals 21 residues. The CDR3 region is CASSQEGTLAVRAGDSGKLFF. CDR3 bases: TGCGCCAGCAGCCAAGAGGGGACTTTAGCGGTCCGAGCAGGAGACTCCGGGAAGCTGTTTTTT.

A note on this clonotype: No conserved phenylalanine or tryptophan is present at the end of the CDR3, so a read error is the likely explanation. The DNA is left out, because the CDR3 cannot be placed on it with certainty; the CDR3 is given as TCRdb lists it. The J gene is TRBJ2-7, the V gene TRBV11-1. The CDR3 region is 13 residues in length, termini included. CDR1 is SGHAT, CDR2 FQDESV, per germline (reference sequence). CDR3 loop: CASSSSRGGEQYY.

Remarks on this clonotype: One base away lies a much larger clone, so this may be a sequencing read error. The V and J genes are TRBV12-3 or TRBV12-4 and TRBJ2-5; TRBD1 agrees at 12 bases. The CDR3 totals 15 residues. CDR3 nucleotide sequence: TGTGCCAGCAGTTCGGGACAGGGGGCGCGGGAGACCCAGCCCTTC. This translates into CASSSGQGARETQPF.